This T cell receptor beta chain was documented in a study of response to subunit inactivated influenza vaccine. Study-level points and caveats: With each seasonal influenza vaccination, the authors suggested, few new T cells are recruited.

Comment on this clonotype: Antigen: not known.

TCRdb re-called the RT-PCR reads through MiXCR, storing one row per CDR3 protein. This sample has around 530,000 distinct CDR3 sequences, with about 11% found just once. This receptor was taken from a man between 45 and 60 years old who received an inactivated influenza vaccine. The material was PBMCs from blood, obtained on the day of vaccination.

The CDR3 sequence: CSAIRQGGSYNEQFF. In DNA form, the CDR3 reads TGCAGTGCTATCCGACAGGGTGGTTCCTACAATGAGCAGTTCTTC. The rearrangement joins TRBV20-1 to TRBJ2-1, with TRBD1 identical over 7 bases. Trimming at V came to 4 bases and at J to 1 base, leaving 7 bases not matched to a gene. CDR3 length: 15 residues. Germline values: CDR1 DFQATT, CDR2 SNEGSKA (reference sequence).